This is a list of T cell receptor beta chains from one sample in a study of beta chain features in type 1 diabetes. TCRdb keeps only in-frame clones here, not all; method: immunoSEQ multiplex PCR. Among 160,000 or so clones listed, around 10% were seen once. Material: central memory CD4+ T cells from blood. These receptors originate from a man younger than 35 in good health. Each CDR3 is given with its conserved first and last residue. D genes are given only for firm matches. Where a row states a size, it is once, few, many or the class of an expanded clone; other rows omit it.

size	D	J	V	DNA	CDR3
-	-	TRBJ1-2	TRBV4-3	TGCGCCAGCAGCCAAGAAACCCACAGCTCACATCTCTATGGCTACACCTTC	CASSQETHSSHLYGYTF
many	-	TRBJ1-1	TRBV6-7	TGTGCCAGCAGGATCCCAGGGACTGAAGCTTTCTTT	CASRIPGTEAFF
-	TRBD2	TRBJ2-4	TRBV7-8	TGTGCCAGCAGCCTCCGCGTGTCGGCTAGCGGGGGGGCCGGGGCCAAAAACATTCAGTACTTC	CASSLRVSASGGAGAKNIQYF
-	-	TRBJ1-4	TRBV9	TGTGCCAGCAGCAGAGGCAGGGAAAATGAAAAACTGTTTTTT	CASSRGRENEKLFF
-	-	TRBJ2-7	TRBV14	TGTGCCAGCAGCCAAGGGGGTGGACATCGCACCTACGAGCAGTACTTC	CASSQGGGHRTYEQYF
few	-	TRBJ2-1	TRBV5-6	TGTGCCAGCAGCACCCGGGGGACGTCATACAATGAGCAGTTCTTC	CASSTRGTSYNEQFF
-	-	TRBJ1-2	TRBV10-3	TGTGCCATCAGTGAAAGAGGGGATACTAACTATGGCTACACCTTC	CAISERGDTNYGYTF
-	-	TRBJ2-3	TRBV11-2	TGTGCCAGCAGACGGGGGGCGGGCACAGATACGCAGTATTTT	CASRRGAGTDTQYF
few	TRBD1	TRBJ2-4	TRBV28	TGTGCCAGCAGTCCCCTGACAGGGCCCCTGGCGGGCATTCAGTACTTC	CASSPLTGPLAGIQYF
-	-	TRBJ2-7	TRBV7-2	TGTGCCAGCAGCTTAAATTGGCAGGGGTCCTACGAGCAGTACTTC	CASSLNWQGSYEQYF
few	-	TRBJ2-1	TRBV29-1	TGCAGCGTTGATTCGGGGGGCCAAGGGGTACGGCAGTTCTTC	CSVDSGGQGVRQFF
once	-	TRBJ2-1	TRBV7-3	TGTGCCAGCAGCTTGACTGGTTATGAGCAGTTCTTC	CASSLTGYEQFF
-	TRBD1	TRBJ1-1	TRBV10-3	TGTGCCATCAATACCGGGACAGTGAACACTGAAGCTTTCTTT	CAINTGTVNTEAFF
few	-	TRBJ2-5	TRBV5-1	TGCGCCAGCAGCTTCGATAGCCTCCAAGAGACCCAGTACTTC	CASSFDSLQETQYF
-	-	TRBJ1-2	TRBV19	TGTGCCAGTACCCAGGGGATTAACTATGGCTACACCTTC	CASTQGINYGYTF
many	-	TRBJ1-2	TRBV5-4	TGTGCCAGCAGCTTAACCCTGAGGATGGGGCGCGACTCTGGCTACACCTTC	CASSLTLRMGRDSGYTF
few	-	TRBJ2-7	TRBV19	TGTGCCAGTAGGGCCAGTGGGGACGAGCAGTACTTC	CASRASGDEQYF
-	TRBD1	TRBJ2-4	TRBV4-3	TGCGCCAGCAGCCAAGATGGGACAGGGAATGTCATTCAGTACTTC	CASSQDGTGNVIQYF
few	-	TRBJ2-4	TRBV4-2	TGTGCCAGCAGCCAAGACCCGACAGGGAGGGAGAGAAACATTCAGTACTTC	CASSQDPTGRERNIQYF
-	-	TRBJ2-5	TRBV27	TGTGCCAGCAGTTTACAATGGGCTCAAGGGAGTAGGGGGGAGACCCAGTACTTC	CASSLQWAQGSRGETQYF
-	TRBD2	TRBJ2-4	TRBV5-1	TGCGCCAGCAGGACTAGCGGGAGCGGGGACATTCAGTACTTC	CASRTSGSGDIQYF
few	-	TRBJ2-2	TRBV4-2	TGTGCCAGCAGCCAAGATGTGAGGACTACACGCACCGGGGAGCTGTTTTTT	CASSQDVRTTRTGELFF
-	-	TRBJ2-1	TRBV30	TGTGCCTGGAGTGTACTTGGGGGACTCAATGAGCAGTTCTTC	CAWSVLGGLNEQFF
-	TRBD2	TRBJ2-1	TRBV5-1	TGCGCCAGCAGCCTGATCCGTCCTAGCGGGAGCAGTGAGCAGTTCTTC	CASSLIRPSGSSEQFF
few	TRBD2	TRBJ2-7	TRBV29-1	TGCAGCGTGAGAGCCGCGGGGACTAGCGGCGAGCAGTACTTC	CSVRAAGTSGEQYF